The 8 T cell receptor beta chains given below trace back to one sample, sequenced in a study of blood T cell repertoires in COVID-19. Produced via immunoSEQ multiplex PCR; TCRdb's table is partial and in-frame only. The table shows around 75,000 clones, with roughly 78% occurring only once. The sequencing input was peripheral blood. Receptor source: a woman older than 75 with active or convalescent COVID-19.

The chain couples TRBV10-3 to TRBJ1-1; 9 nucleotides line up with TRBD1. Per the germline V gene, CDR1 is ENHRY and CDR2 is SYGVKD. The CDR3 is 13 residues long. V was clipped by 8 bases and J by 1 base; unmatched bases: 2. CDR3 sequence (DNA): TGTGCCATCTCGGACAGGGGGAACACTGAAGCTTTCTTT. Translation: CAISDRGNTEAFF.

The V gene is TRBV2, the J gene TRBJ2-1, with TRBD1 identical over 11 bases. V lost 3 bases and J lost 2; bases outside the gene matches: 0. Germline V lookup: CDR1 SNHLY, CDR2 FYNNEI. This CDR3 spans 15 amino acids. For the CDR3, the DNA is TGTGCCAGCAGTGAGGGACAGGGGGCCTACAATGAGCAGTTCTTC. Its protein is CASSEGQGAYNEQFF.

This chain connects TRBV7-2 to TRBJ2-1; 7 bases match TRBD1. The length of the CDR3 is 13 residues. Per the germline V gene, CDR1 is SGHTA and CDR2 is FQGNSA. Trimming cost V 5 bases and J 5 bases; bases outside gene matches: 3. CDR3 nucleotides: TGTGCCAGCAGCCGGGGACAGAACAATGAGCAGTTCTTC. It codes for CASSRGQNNEQFF.

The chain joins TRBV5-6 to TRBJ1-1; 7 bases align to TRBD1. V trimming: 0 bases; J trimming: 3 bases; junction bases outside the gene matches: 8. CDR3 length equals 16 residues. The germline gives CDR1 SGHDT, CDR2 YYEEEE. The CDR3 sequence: CASSLGTGRGYTEAFF. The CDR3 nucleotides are TGTGCCAGCAGCTTGGGGACAGGTAGAGGGTACACTGAAGCTTTCTTT.

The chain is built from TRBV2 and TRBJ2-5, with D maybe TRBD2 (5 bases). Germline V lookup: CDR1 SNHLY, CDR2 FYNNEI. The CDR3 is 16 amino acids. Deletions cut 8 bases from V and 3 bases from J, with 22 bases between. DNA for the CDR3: TGTGCCAGCGAGCGTCCGGGGAGTAGTGCCGAAGAGACCCAGTACTTC. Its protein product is CASERPGSSAEETQYF.

Written as DNA, the CDR3 is TGTGCCAGCAGCGAACGCCCTCCTCGGGACAAAAAACTGTTTTTT. This codes for CASSERPPRDKKLFF. The V call is TRBV5-5, the J call TRBJ1-4; a weak D match, TRBD1 (6 bases). The CDR3 contains 15 residues. Germline CDR1 and CDR2: SGHKS and YYEKEE (reference sequence). Trimming removed 4 bases from V and 9 bases from J, with 19 bases in between.

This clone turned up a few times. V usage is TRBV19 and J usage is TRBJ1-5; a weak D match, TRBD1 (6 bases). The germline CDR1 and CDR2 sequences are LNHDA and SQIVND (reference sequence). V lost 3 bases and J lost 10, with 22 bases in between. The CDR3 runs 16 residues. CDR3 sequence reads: CASSIRGTARIEPQHF. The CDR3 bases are TGTGCCAGTAGTATTAGGGGGACGGCCAGAATCGAACCCCAGCATTTT.

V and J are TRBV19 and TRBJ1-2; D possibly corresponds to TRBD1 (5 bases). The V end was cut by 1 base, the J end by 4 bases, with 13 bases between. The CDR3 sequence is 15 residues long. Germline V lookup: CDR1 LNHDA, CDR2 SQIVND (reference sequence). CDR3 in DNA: TGTGCCAGTAGTATAGGCCAGGGTGTCGGCTATGGCTACACCTTC. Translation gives CASSIGQGVGYGYTF. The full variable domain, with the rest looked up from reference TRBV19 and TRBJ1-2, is DGGITQSPKYLFRKEGQNVTLSCEQNLNHDAMYWYRQDPGQGLRLIYYSQIVNDFQKGDIAEGYSVSREKKESFPLTVTSAQKNPTAFYLCASSIGQGVGYGYTFGSGTRLTVV.